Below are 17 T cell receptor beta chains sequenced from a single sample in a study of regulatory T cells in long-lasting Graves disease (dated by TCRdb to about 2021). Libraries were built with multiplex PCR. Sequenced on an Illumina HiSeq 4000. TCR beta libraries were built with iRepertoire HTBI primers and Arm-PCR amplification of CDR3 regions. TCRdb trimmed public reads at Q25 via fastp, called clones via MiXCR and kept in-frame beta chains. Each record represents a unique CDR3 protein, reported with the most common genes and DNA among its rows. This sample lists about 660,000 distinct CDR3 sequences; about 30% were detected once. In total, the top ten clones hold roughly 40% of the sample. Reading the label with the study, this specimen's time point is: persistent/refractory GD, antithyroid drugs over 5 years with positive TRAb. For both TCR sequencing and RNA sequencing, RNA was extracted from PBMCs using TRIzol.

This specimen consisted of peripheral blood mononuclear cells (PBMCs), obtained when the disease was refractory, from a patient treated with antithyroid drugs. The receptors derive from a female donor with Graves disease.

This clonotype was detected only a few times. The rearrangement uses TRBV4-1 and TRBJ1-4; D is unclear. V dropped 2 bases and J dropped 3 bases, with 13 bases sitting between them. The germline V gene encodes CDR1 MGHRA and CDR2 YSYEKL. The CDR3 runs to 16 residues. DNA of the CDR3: TGCGCCAGCAGCCAACATCAGAGTGGCCCTAATGAAAAACTGTTTTTT. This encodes CASSQHQSGPNEKLFF.

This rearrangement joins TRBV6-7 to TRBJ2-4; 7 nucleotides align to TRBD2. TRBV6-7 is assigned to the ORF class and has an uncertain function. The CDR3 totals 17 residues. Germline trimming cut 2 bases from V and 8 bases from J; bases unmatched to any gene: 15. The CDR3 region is CASSYASGRGVCYIQYF. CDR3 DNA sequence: TGTGCCAGCAGTTACGCTAGTGGGAGGGGTGTATGTTACATTCAGTACTTC.

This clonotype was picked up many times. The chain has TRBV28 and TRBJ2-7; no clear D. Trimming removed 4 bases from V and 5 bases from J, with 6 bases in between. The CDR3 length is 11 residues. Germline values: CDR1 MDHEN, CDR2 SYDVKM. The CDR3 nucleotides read TGTGCCAGCAGTTCCCCCAACGAGCAGTACTTC. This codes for CASSSPNEQYF.

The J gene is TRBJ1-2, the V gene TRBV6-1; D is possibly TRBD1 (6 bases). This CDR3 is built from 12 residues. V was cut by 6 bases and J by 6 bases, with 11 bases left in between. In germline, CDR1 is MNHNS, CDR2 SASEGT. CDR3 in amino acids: CASRRTVDGYTF. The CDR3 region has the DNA TGTGCCAGCAGGAGGACAGTAGATGGCTACACCTTC.

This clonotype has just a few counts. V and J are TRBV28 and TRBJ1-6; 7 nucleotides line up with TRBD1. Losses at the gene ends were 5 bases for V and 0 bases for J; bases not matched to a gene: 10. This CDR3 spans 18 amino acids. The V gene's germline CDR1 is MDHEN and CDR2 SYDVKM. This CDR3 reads CASSPDRARSSYNSPLHF. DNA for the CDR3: TGTGCCAGCAGTCCCGACAGGGCAAGGAGCTCCTATAATTCACCCCTCCACTTT.

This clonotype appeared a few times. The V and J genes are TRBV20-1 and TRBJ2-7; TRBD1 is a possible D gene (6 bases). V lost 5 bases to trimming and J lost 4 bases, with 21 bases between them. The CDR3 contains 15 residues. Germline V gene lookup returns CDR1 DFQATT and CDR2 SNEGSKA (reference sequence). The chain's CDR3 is CSAPSPGTPSYEQYF. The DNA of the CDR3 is TGCAGTGCTCCCTCCCCCGGGACACCTTCTTACGAGCAGTACTTC.

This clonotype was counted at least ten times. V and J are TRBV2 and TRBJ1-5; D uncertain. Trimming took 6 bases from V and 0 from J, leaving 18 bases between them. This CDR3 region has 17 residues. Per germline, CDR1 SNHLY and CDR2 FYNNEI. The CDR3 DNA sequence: TGTGCCAGCAGATTCGCGCGCGACGGCCCTAGCAATCAGCCCCAGCATTTT. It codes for CASRFARDGPSNQPQHF. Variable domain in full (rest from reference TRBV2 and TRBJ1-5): EPEVTQTPSHQVTQMGQEVILRCVPISNHLYFYWYRQILGQKVEFLVSFYNNEISEKSEIFDDQFSVERPDGSNFTLKIRSTKLEDSAMYFCASRFARDGPSNQPQHFGDGTRLSIL.

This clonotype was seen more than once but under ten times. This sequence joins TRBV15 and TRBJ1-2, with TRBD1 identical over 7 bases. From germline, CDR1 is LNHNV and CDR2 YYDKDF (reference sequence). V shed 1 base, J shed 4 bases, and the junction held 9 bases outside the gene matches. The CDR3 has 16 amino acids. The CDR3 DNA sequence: TGTGCCACCAGCAGAGTCCGCCACGACAGGGTCTATGGCTACACCTTC. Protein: CATSRVRHDRVYGYTF.

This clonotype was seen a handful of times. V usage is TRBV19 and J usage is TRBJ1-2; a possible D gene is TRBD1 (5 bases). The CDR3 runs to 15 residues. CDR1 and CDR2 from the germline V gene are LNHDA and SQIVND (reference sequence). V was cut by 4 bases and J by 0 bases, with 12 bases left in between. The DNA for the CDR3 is TGTGCCAGTAGTACTGCCGGACACGCTAACTATGGCTACACCTTC. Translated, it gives CASSTAGHANYGYTF.

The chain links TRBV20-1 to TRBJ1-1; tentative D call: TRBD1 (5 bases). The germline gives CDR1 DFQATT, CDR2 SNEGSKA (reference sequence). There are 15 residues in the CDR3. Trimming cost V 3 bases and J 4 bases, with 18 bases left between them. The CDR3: CSASPPGGGGTEAFF. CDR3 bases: TGCAGTGCTAGCCCCCCCGGGGGGGGAGGCACTGAAGCTTTCTTT.

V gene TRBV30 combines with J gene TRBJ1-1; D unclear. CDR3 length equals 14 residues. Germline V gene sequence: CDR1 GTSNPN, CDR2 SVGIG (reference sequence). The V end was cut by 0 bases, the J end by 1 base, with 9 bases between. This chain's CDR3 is CAWSVPPRNTEAFF. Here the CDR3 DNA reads TGTGCCTGGAGTGTACCCCCACGGAACACTGAAGCTTTCTTT.

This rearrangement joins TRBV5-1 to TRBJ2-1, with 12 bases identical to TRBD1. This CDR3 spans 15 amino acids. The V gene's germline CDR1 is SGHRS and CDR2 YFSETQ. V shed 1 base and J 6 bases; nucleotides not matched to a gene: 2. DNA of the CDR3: TGCGCCAGCAGCTTGCGGGACAGGGGGCTCAATGAGCAGTTCTTC. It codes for CASSLRDRGLNEQFF. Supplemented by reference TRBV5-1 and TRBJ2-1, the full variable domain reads KAGVTQTPRYLIKTRGQQVTLSCSPISGHRSVSWYQQTPGQGLQFLFEYFSETQRNKGNFPGRFSGRQFSNSRSEMNVSTLELGDSALYLCASSLRDRGLNEQFFGPGTRLTVL.

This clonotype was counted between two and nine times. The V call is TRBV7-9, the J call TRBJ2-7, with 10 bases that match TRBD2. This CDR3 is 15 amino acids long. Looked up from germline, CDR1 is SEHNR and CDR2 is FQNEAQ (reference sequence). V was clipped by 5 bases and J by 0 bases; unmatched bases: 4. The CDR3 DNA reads TGTGCCAGCAGCACCAAGCGGGAGGGCTCCTACGAGCAGTACTTC. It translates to CASSTKREGSYEQYF.

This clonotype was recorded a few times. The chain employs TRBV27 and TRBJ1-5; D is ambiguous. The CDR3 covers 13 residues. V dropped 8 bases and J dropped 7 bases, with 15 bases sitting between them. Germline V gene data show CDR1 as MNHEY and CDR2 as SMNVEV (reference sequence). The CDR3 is CASGTGEGQPQHF. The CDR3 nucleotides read TGTGCCAGCGGCACTGGGGAAGGACAGCCCCAGCATTTT.

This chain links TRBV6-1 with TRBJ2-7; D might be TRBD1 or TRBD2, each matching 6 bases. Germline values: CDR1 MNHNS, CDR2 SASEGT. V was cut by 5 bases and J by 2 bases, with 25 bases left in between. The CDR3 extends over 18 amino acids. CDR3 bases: TGTGCCAGCAGTCCCGACCCCGATGGGGGGCGAGCCGCCTACGAGCAGTACTTC. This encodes CASSPDPDGGRAAYEQYF.

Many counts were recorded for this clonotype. The CDR3 nucleotides read TGTGCCAGCAGTTACTCGAGTATTCAAGAGACCCAGTACTTC. Amino acids: CASSYSSIQETQYF. V and J are TRBV6-6 and TRBJ2-5; no reliable D call. The CDR3 totals 14 residues. Trimming shortened V by 0 bases and J by 2 bases, and 7 bases separated the two germline ends. Germline CDR1 reads MNHNY; CDR2 reads SVGAGI (reference sequence).

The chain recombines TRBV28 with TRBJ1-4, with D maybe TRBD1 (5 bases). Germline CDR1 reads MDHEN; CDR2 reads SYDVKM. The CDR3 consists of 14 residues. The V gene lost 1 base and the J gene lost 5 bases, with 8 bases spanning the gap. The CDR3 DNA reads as TGTGCCAGCAGTTTATACCGGGGGAATGAAAAACTGTTTTTT. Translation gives CASSLYRGNEKLFF. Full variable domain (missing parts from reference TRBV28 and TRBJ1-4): DVKVTQSSRYLVKRTGEKVFLECVQDMDHENMFWYRQDPGLGLRLIYFSYDVKMKEKGDIPEGYSVSREKKERFSLILESASTNQTSMYLCASSLYRGNEKLFFGSGTQLSVL.